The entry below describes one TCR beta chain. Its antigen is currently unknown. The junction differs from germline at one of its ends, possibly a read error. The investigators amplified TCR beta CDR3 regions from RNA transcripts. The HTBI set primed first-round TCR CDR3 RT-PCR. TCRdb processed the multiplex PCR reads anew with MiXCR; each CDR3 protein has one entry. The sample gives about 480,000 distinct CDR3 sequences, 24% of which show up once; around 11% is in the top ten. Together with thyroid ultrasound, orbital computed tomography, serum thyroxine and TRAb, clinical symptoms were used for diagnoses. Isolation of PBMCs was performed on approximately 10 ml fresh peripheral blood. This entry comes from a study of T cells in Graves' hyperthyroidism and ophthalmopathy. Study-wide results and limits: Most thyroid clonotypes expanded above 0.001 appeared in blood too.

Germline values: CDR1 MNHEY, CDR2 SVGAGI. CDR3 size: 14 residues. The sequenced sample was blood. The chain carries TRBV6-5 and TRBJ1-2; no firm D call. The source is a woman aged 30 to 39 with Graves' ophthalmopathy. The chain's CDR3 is CASSYTAGYYGYTF. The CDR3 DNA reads TGTGCCAGCAGTTACACCGCAGGCTACTATGGTTACACCTTC.